This entry lists 22 T cell receptor beta chains sequenced from one sample in a study of kidney transplant recipient with SARS-CoV-2 infection. Using its own MiXCR run on the reads, TCRdb lists one record per CDR3 protein. The sample includes 200,000 to 300,000 distinct CDR3 sequences, under 30% of them seen just once. Specimen: a blood sample, collected at baseline and between days 110 and 120 from a kidney transplant recipient. The receptor source for this set is a male patient aged 25-45 years who had COVID-19 and was a kidney transplant recipient. The graft donor may have contributed some T cells.

With regard to this clonotype: This could be a read error, since a much larger clone is one nucleotide away. This chain connects TRBV6-4 to TRBJ2-3, with a possible D match to TRBD2 (7 bases). This CDR3 comprises 15 residues. Germline V gene data show CDR1 as MRHNA and CDR2 as SNTAGT. The CDR3 spells CANSEGRGHTDTQYF. In nucleotides, the CDR3 is TGTGCCAACAGTGAGGGGCGGGGGCACACAGATACGCAGTATTTT.

This clonotype was found many times. The chain carries TRBV6-2 or TRBV6-3 and TRBJ2-7; 9 nucleotides match TRBD1. CDR3 length: 14 residues. Looked up from germline, CDR1 is MNHEY and CDR2 is SVGEGT. V shed 6 bases and J 5 bases; nucleotides not matched to a gene: 8. The CDR3 reads CASSSGTGSHEQYF. Written as DNA, the CDR3 is TGTGCCAGCAGCTCCGGGACAGGGAGCCACGAGCAGTACTTC.

The chain joins TRBV20-1 to TRBJ2-5; TRBD2 agrees at 9 bases. This CDR3 has 15 residues. V shed 3 bases and J 5 bases; nucleotides not matched to a gene: 10. The germline CDR1 and CDR2 sequences are DFQATT and SNEGSKA (reference sequence). In DNA, the CDR3 is TGCAGTGCTAGGTCGAAGCGGGAGGAGTATGAGACCCAGTACTTC. This codes for CSARSKREEYETQYF.

Concerning this clonotype: With a much larger clone just one base away, this may be a read error. The chain uses TRBV28 and TRBJ1-2, with D perhaps TRBD1 (5 bases). Germline CDR1 is MDHEN and CDR2 is SYDVKM. V was trimmed by 5 bases and J by 12 bases, leaving 22 bases between them. This CDR3 comprises 14 residues. CDR3 in DNA: TGTGCCAGCAGTCCCACCTCTCCAGGGATGGGCCACACCTTC. This codes for CASSPTSPGMGHTF.

On this clonotype: This sequence may be a read error, since a much larger clone differs from it by one base. CDR3 sequence (DNA): TGCAGCGTTCAAACAGACCCTCGACTCAAGCAGTACTTC. The encoded protein is CSVQTDPRLKQYF. J is TRBJ2-5 and V is TRBV29-1; D not resolved. V lost 5 bases, J lost 11 bases, and 21 bases lay in between. The CDR3 extends over 13 amino acids. The germline gives CDR1 SQVTM, CDR2 ANQGSEA.

At least ten counts were recorded for this clonotype. This chain connects TRBV5-4 to TRBJ1-2, with a tentative D call TRBD1 (6 bases). This CDR3 has 13 residues. The V and J ends lost 0 bases and 4 bases respectively, with 7 bases between them. CDR1 and CDR2 from the germline V gene are SGHNT and YYREEE (reference sequence). Here the CDR3 reads CASSLEGGYGYTF. As DNA, the CDR3 is TGTGCCAGCAGCTTGGAAGGGGGCTATGGCTACACCTTC.

On this clonotype itself: A much larger clone lies a single base off, so this may be a read error. The CDR3 sequence: CASSNNVRDGKTCGYTF. In nucleotides, the CDR3 is TGTGCCAGCAGCAATAACGTCAGAGACGGAAAGACCTGTGGCTACACCTTC. This chain joins TRBV7-2 and TRBJ1-2; unclear D gene. Trimming took off 5 bases at V and 7 bases at J, with 26 bases between the two ends. Germline values: CDR1 SGHTA, CDR2 FQGNSA. The CDR3 sequence is 17 residues long.

In this sample, this clonotype turned up many times. This chain connects TRBV7-2 to TRBJ2-7; 9 bases are shared with TRBD1. The CDR3 is 16 amino acids. CDR1 is SGHTA and CDR2 is FQGNSA in the germline V gene. Trimming took 5 bases from V and 5 from J; bases not matched to a gene: 13. CDR3 sequence (DNA): TGTGCCAGCAGCCATCCAGGGACAGGGTCGATCAACGAGCAGTACTTC. Translated: CASSHPGTGSINEQYF.

Concerning this clonotype itself: This may be a read error, as it is one base from a much larger clone. V and J are TRBV19 and TRBJ1-5, with D maybe TRBD1 (5 bases). The CDR3 is 12 amino acids. V shed 6 bases and J shed 9 bases, with 12 bases lying between them. Germline V gene lookup returns CDR1 LNHDA and CDR2 SQIVND (reference sequence). The CDR3 is CASRGVGGPQHF. In nucleotides, the CDR3 is TGTGCCAGTAGGGGGGTTGGGGGGCCCCAGCATTTT.

Regarding this clonotype: This may be a read error: a much more frequent sequence differs by one nucleotide. The chain uses TRBV7-2 and TRBJ2-2; maybe TRBD1 (6 bases). The CDR3 is 15 amino acids. V lost 11 bases and J lost 6, with 22 bases in between. The germline V gene encodes CDR1 SGHTA and CDR2 FQGNSA. For the CDR3, the DNA is TGTGCCTGCACCGAACAGGGAATTGAGGCCGGGGAGCTGTTTTTT. It encodes CACTEQGIEAGELFF.

About this clonotype: This may come from a read error, since a much larger clone is one base off. The chain couples TRBV11-3 to TRBJ1-4; D perhaps matches TRBD1 (5 bases). Germline assignment: CDR1 SGHNT and CDR2 YENEEA. CDR3 length: 13 amino acids. CDR3 sequence reads: CASGLNQGEKLFF. CDR3 DNA: TGTGCCAGCGGCTTAAACCAGGGAGAAAAACTGTTTTTT. Filled out from reference TRBV11-3 and TRBJ1-4, the complete variable domain reads EAGVVQSPRYKIIEKKQPVAFWCNPISGHNTLYWYLQNLGQGPELLIRYENEEAVDDSQLPKDRFSAERLKGVDSTLKIQPAELGDSAVYLCASGLNQGEKLFFGSGTQLSVL.

This clonotype has a single count. A read error may account for a junction end that differs from germline. The V call is TRBV7-2, the J call TRBJ2-1, with 14 positions matching TRBD2. Germline CDR1 SGHTA, CDR2 FQGNSA. This CDR3 is built from 17 residues. CDR3 DNA sequence: TGTGCCGGCAGCTTAGCCCTGGGACTAGCGGGAGACGGAGAACAGTTCTTC. Encoded protein: CAGSLALGLAGDGEQFF.

This clonotype was observed at least ten times. This chain uses TRBV5-6 with TRBJ1-2; no reliable D call. V shed 6 bases and J shed 4 bases, with 22 bases lying between them. CDR1 and CDR2 (germline): SGHDT, YYEEEE. The CDR3 totals 16 residues. The CDR3 coding sequence is TGTGCCAGCATTTATGCCAATAGTCGAAAGACCTATGGCTACACCTTC. Translated: CASIYANSRKTYGYTF.

This clonotype was observed at least ten times. The gene calls are TRBV11-2 and TRBJ2-7; 9 nucleotides align to TRBD2. After removal of 2 bases from V and 6 bases from J, the junction contained 14 bases not matched to a gene. There are 17 residues in the CDR3. Germline CDR1 and CDR2: SGHAT and FQNNGV. The CDR3 here is CASSLTPRAGGPSEQYF. The CDR3 region has the DNA TGTGCCAGCAGCTTAACCCCCCGGGCGGGAGGGCCTAGCGAGCAGTACTTC.

This clonotype was recorded at least ten times. The chain has TRBV20-1 and TRBJ2-2, with D uncertain. Trimming pared 3 bases from V and 0 bases from J, leaving 5 bases between. CDR1 is DFQATT, CDR2 SNEGSKA, per germline (reference sequence). The length of the CDR3 is 13 residues. As DNA, the CDR3 is TGCAGTGCTAGTGGTACGAACACCGGGGAGCTGTTTTTT. Translating it yields CSASGTNTGELFF.

The CDR3 region has the DNA TGCAGTGCTAGAGATTGGGGCTCCTCTGATACGCAGTATTTT. Translated: CSARDWGSSDTQYF. The rearrangement uses TRBV20-1 and TRBJ2-3; TRBD1 might be the D (5 bases). The germline CDR1 and CDR2 sequences are DFQATT and SNEGSKA (reference sequence). V was trimmed by 0 bases and J by 6 bases, leaving 13 bases between them. This CDR3 spans 14 amino acids.

The chain is built from TRBV7-4 and TRBJ1-2; D is undetermined. The germline V gene has CDR1 SGHVT and CDR2 SQSDAQ. V gave up 3 bases and J gave up 4 bases, with 21 bases separating them. CDR3 length equals 17 residues. CDR3 bases: TGTGCCAGCAGCTTTTGGTTTTCAGCTCGAAAGACCTATGGCTACACCTTC. Protein product: CASSFWFSARKTYGYTF.

Comment on this clonotype: This may be a read error, as it is one base from a much larger clone. CDR3 bases: TGTGCCAGCAAGCGGACAGATATCACTGAAGCTTTCTTT. As protein: CASKRTDITEAFF. The V call is TRBV6-5, the J call TRBJ1-1; TRBD1 is a possible D gene (6 bases). Trimming pared 7 bases from V and 4 bases from J, leaving 13 bases between. The length of the CDR3 is 13 residues. The germline V gene encodes CDR1 MNHEY and CDR2 SVGAGI.

This clonotype was recorded at least ten times. The CDR3: CASSMRGSAYEQYF. The CDR3, as DNA: TGTGCCAGCTCAATGAGAGGGTCTGCCTACGAGCAGTACTTC. The V and J genes are TRBV18 and TRBJ2-7; D may be TRBD2 (5 bases). The CDR3 sequence is 14 residues long. From germline, CDR1 is KGHSH and CDR2 LQKENI. Trimming removed 5 bases from V and 2 bases from J, with 13 bases in between.

This clonotype occurred many times. The V and J genes are TRBV4-3 and TRBJ1-3; D is unclear. The CDR3 covers 13 residues. V was pared by 0 bases and J by 4 bases, with 4 bases between. CDR1 is LGHNA and CDR2 is YSLEER in the germline V gene. CDR3: CASSQDVGNTIYF. CDR3 coding DNA: TGCGCCAGCAGCCAAGATGTGGGAAACACCATATATTTT.

This clonotype was counted many times. The chain joins TRBV29-1 to TRBJ2-7; D possibly corresponds to TRBD2 (5 bases). V gave up 4 bases and J gave up 2 bases, with 12 bases separating them. Per germline, CDR1 SQVTM and CDR2 ANQGSEA. This CDR3 is 13 amino acids long. CDR3 in DNA: TGCAGCGTTGTTGACGGGGTACCCTACGAGCAGTACTTC. Translated: CSVVDGVPYEQYF.

In the case of this clonotype: This may come from a read error, since a much larger clone is one base off. This chain uses TRBV20-1 with TRBJ2-7, with TRBD2 identical over 7 bases. Germline CDR1 DFQATT, CDR2 SNEGSKA (reference sequence). The CDR3 is 16 amino acids. The CDR3 sequence: CSARSLGLAGSDEQYF. The DNA for the CDR3 is TGCAGTGCTAGGTCCCTTGGATTAGCGGGCTCCGACGAGCAGTACTTC.